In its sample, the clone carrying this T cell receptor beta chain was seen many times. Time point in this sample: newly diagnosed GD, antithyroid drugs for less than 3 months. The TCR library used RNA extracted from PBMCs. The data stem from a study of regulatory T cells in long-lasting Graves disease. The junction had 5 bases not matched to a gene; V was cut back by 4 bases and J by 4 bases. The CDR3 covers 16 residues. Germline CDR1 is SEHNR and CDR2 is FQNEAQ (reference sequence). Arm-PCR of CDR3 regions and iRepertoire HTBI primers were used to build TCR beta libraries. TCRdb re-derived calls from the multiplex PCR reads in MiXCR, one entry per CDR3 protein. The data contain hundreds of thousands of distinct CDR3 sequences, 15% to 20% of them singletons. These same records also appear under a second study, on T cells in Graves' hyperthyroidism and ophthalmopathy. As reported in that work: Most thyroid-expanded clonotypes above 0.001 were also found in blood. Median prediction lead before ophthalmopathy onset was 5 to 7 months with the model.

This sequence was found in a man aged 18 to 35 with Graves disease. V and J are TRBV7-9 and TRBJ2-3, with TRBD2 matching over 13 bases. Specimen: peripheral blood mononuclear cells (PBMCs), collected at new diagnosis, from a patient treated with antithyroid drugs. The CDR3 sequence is CASSSWTSGSPDTQYF. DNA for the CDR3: TGTGCCAGCAGCTCCTGGACTAGCGGGAGTCCAGATACGCAGTATTTT.